The clone carrying this T cell receptor (beta chain) was counted only a few times. Preparation of the TCRbeta library used unique molecular identifiers. TCRdb re-derived calls from the PCR reads in MiXCR, one entry per CDR3 protein. Of some 530,000 distinct CDR3 sequences in the sample, around an eighth were seen once. This record comes from a study of T-cell reconstitution after alpha-beta-depleted transplantation in children. Germline CDR1 and CDR2: SGHRS and YFSETQ. Trimming removed 1 base from V and 3 bases from J; junction bases left unmatched: 1. This CDR3 has 15 residues. This clonotype was sampled from a human donor who donated a stem cell graft to a child with combined immunodeficiency. Sample: PBMCs from the stem cell graft donor, taken from the stem cell graft. This chain connects TRBV5-1 to TRBJ2-2, with TRBD1 matching over 9 bases. The CDR3 DNA is TGCGCCAGCAGCTTGTGGACAGGGGACACCGGGGAGCTGTTTTTT. Translation gives CASSLWTGDTGELFF.